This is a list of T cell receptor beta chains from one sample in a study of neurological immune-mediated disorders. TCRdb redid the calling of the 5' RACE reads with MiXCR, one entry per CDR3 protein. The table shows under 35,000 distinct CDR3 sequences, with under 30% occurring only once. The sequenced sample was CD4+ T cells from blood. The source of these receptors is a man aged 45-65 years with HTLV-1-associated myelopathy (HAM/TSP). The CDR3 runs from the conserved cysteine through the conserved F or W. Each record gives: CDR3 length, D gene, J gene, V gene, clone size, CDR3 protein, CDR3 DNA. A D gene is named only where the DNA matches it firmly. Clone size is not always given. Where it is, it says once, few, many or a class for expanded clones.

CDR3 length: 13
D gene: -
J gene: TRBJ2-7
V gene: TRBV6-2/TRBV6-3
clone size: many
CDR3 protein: CASSPLDPYEQYF
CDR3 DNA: TGTGCCAGCAGTCCCCTGGACCCCTACGAGCAGTACTTC

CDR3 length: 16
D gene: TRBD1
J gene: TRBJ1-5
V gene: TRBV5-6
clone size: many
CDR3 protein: CASSTWTGDGNQPQHF
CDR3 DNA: TGTGCCAGCAGCACCTGGACAGGGGATGGCAATCAGCCCCAGCATTTT

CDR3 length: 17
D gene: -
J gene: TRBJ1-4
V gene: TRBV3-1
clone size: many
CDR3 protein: CASSQGLAWATNEKLFF
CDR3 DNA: TGTGCCAGCAGCCAAGGGCTAGCCTGGGCCACTAATGAAAAACTGTTTTTT

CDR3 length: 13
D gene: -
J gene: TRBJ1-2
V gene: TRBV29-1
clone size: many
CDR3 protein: CSVPKTANYGYTF
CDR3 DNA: TGCAGCGTACCTAAGACAGCTAACTATGGCTACACCTTC

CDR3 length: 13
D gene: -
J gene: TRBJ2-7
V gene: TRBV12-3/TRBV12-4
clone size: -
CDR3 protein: CASSSQAVNEQYF
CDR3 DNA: TGTGCCAGCAGTTCACAGGCGGTCAACGAGCAGTACTTC

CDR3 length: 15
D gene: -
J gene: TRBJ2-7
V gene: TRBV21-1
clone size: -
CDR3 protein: CASSKEGGLAYEQYF
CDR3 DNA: TGTGCCAGCAGCAAAGAGGGGGGTCTGGCTTACGAGCAGTACTTC

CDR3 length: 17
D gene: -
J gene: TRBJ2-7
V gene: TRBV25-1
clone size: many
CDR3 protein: CASSEHLQGISSYEQYF
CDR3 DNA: TGTGCCAGCAGTGAACACCTCCAGGGGATTAGCTCCTACGAGCAGTACTTC

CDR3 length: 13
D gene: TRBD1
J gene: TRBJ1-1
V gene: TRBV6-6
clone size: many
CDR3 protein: CASRQQGVTEAFF
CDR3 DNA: TGTGCCAGCAGACAACAGGGGGTCACTGAAGCTTTCTTT

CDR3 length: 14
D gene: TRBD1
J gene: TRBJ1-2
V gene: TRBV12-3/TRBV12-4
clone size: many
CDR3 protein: CASSLTGGIYGYTF
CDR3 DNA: TGTGCCAGCAGTCTTACAGGGGGTATCTATGGCTACACCTTC

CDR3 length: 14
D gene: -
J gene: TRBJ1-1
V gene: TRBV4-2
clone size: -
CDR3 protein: CASSQVWAANEAFF
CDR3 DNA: TGTGCCAGCAGCCAAGTGTGGGCAGCAAATGAAGCTTTCTTT

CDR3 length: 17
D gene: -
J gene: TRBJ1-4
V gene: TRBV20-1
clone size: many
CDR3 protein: CSARDPRRGGTNEKLFF
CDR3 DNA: TGCAGTGCTAGAGATCCTAGGAGGGGTGGCACTAATGAAAAACTGTTTTTT

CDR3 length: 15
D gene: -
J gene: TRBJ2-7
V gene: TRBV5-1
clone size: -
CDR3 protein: CASSPNSGRTHEQYF
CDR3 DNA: TGCGCCAGCAGCCCAAATTCCGGACGAACCCACGAGCAGTACTTC

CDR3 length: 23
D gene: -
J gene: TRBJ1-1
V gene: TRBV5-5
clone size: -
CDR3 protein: CASSFYICSALDGTMLMNTEAFF
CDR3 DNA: -

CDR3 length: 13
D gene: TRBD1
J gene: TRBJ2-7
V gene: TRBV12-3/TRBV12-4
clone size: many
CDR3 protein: CASSGQESYEQYF
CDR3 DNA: TGTGCCAGCAGTGGACAGGAATCCTACGAGCAGTACTTC

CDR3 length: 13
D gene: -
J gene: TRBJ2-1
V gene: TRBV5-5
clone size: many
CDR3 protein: CASSLYFGSEWVF
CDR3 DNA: TGTGCCAGCAGCTTGTATTTTGGCAGCGAATGGGTCTTC

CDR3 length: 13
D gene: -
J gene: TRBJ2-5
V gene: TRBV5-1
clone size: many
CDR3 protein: CASSVGDQETQYF
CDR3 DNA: TGCGCCAGCAGCGTGGGAGATCAAGAGACCCAGTACTTC

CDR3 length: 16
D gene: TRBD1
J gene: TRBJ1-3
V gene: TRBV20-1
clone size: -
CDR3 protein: CSARVGQGKSRNTIYF
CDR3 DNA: TGCAGTGCTAGAGTGGGACAGGGGAAATCTAGAAACACCATATATTTT

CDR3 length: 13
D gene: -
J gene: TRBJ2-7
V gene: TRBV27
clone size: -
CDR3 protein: CASSLKTGSRLYF
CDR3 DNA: TGTGCCAGCAGCTTAAAGACAGGCTCGAGGTTGTACTTC

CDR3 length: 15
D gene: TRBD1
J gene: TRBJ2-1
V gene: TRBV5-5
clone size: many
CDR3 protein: CASSLTGGSYNEQFF
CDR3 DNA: TGTGCCAGCAGCTTGACAGGGGGGTCCTACAATGAGCAGTTCTTC

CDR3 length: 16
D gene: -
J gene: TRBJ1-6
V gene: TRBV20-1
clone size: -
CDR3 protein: CSARDGASSYNSPLHF
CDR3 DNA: TGCAGTGCTAGAGACGGGGCGAGCTCCTATAATTCACCCCTCCACTTT

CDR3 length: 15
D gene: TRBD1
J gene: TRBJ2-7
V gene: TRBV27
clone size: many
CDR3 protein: CASSFGTGGLSEQYF
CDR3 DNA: TGTGCCAGCAGTTTCGGGACAGGGGGCCTAAGCGAGCAGTACTTC

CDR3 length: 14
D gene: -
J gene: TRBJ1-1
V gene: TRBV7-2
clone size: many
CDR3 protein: CASSSIRAAEEAFF
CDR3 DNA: TGTGCCAGCAGCTCCATCCGGGCAGCCGAAGAAGCTTTCTTT

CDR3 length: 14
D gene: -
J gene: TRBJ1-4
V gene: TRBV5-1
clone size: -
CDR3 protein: CASSRDGTNEKLFF
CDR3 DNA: TGCGCCAGCAGCCGGGACGGTACTAATGAAAAACTGTTTTTT

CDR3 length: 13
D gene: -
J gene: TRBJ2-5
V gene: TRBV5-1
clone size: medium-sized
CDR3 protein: CASSFGGAETQYF
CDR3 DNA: TGCGCCAGCAGCTTCGGGGGCGCGGAGACCCAGTACTTC

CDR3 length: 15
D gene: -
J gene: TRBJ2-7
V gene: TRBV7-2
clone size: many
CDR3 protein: CASSSRGTQAYEQYF
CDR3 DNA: TGTGCCAGCAGCTCCCGGGGGACCCAAGCCTACGAGCAGTACTTC

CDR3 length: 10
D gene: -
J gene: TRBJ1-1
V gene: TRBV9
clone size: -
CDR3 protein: CASSATEAFF
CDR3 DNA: TGTGCCAGCAGCGCCACTGAAGCTTTCTTT

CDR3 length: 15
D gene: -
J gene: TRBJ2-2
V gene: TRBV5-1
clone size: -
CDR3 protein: CVSSLGLGDTGSCFF
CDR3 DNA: -

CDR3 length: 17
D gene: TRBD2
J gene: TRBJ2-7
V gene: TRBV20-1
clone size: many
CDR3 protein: CSARALGGGRAGYEQYF
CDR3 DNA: TGCAGTGCTAGAGCGCTAGGTGGCGGGAGGGCCGGCTACGAGCAGTACTTC

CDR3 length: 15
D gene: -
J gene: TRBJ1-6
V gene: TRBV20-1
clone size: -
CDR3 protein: CSARGGSSYNSPLHF
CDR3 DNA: TGCAGTGCTAGGGGTGGTAGCTCCTATAATTCACCCCTCCACTTT

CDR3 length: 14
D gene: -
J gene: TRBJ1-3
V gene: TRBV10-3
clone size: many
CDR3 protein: CAIRGANSGNTIYF
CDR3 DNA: TGTGCCATCAGAGGGGCGAACTCTGGAAACACCATATATTTT

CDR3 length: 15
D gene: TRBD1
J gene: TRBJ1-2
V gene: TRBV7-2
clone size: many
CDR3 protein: CASSLGDRVMRGYTF
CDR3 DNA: TGTGCCAGCAGCTTAGGGGACAGGGTAATGCGTGGCTACACCTTC

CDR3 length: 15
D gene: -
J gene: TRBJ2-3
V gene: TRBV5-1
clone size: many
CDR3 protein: CASRGRDSLTDTQYF
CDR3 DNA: TGCGCCAGTAGAGGCCGGGACTCGCTCACAGATACGCAGTATTTT

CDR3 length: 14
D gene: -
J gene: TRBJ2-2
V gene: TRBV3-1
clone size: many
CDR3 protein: CASSPLVQAGELFF
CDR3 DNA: TGTGCCAGCAGCCCTTTGGTCCAAGCGGGGGAGCTGTTTTTT

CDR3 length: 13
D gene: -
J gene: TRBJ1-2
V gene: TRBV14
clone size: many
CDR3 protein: CASSPGPNYGYTF
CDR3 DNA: TGTGCCAGCAGCCCAGGGCCTAACTATGGCTACACCTTC

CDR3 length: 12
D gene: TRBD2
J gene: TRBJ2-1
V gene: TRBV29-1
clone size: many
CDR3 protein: CSVEAGGNEQFF
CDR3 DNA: TGCAGCGTTGAAGCGGGGGGGAATGAGCAGTTCTTC

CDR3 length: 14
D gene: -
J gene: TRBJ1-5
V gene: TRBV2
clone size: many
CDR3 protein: CASSVRQVNQPQHF
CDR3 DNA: TGTGCCAGCAGTGTGAGACAGGTCAATCAGCCCCAGCATTTT

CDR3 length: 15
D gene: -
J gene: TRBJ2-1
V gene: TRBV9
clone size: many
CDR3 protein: CASSVGTLASEEQFF
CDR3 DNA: TGTGCCTCATCTGTAGGGACCCTCGCCAGCGAGGAGCAGTTCTTC

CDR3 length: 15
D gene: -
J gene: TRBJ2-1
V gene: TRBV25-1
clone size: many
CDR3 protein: CASKLGVSSYNEQFF
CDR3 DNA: TGTGCCAGCAAGCTGGGGGTTAGCTCCTACAATGAGCAGTTCTTC

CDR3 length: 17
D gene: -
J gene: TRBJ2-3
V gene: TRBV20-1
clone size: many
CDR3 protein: CSAKLAGLRGRADTQYF
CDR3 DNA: TGCAGTGCTAAGCTGGCTGGGCTACGGGGGCGGGCAGATACGCAGTATTTT

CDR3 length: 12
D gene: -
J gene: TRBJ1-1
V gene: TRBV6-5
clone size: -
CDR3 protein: CATLRGSIEAFF
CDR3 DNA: TGTGCCACCCTAAGAGGTAGCATTGAAGCTTTCTTT

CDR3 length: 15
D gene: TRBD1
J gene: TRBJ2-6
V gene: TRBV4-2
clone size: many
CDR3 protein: CASSDDRAGANVLTF
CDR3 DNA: TGTGCCAGCAGCGACGACAGGGCTGGGGCCAACGTCCTGACTTTC

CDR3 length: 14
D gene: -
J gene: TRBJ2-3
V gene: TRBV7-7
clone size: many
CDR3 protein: CASSLRDSADTQYF
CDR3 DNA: TGTGCCAGCAGCTTGCGGGATAGTGCAGATACGCAGTATTTT

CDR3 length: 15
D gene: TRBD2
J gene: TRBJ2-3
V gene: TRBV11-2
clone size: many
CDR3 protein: CASSLAGAGGDTQYF
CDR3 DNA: TGTGCCAGCAGCTTAGCAGGCGCGGGGGGGGATACGCAGTATTTT

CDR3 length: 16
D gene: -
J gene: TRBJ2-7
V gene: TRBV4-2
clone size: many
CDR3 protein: CASSQRYRDNSYEQYF
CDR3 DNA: TGTGCCAGCAGCCAAAGGTACCGGGACAACTCCTACGAGCAGTACTTC

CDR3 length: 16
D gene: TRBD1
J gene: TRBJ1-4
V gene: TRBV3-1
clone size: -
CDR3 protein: CVSSQGTVATNEKLFF
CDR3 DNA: TGTGTCAGCAGCCAGGGGACAGTGGCAACTAATGAAAAGCTGTTTTTT

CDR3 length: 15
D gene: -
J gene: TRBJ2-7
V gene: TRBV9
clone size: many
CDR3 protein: CASSVGQGTDYEQYF
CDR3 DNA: TGTGCCAGCAGCGTAGGTCAGGGTACCGACTACGAGCAGTACTTC

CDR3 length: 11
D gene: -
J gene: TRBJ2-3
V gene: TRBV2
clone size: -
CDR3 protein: CASTDTDTQYF
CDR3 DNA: TGTGCCAGCACCGACACAGATACGCAGTATTTT

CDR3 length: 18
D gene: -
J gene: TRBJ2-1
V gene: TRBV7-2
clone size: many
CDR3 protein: CASSPNPTSPFSYNEQFF
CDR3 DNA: TGTGCCAGCAGCCCAAACCCCACTAGCCCTTTCTCCTACAATGAGCAGTTCTTC